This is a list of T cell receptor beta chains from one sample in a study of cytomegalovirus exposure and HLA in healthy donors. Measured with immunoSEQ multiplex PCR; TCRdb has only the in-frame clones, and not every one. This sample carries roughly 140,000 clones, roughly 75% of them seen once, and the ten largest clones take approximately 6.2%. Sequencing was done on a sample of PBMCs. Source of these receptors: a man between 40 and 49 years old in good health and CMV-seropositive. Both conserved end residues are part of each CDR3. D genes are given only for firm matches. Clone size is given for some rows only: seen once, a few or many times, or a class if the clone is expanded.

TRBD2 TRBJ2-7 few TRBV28 CASSSGGRTLEQYF TGTGCCAGCAGTTCGGGGGGGCGTACCCTCGAGCAGTACTTC
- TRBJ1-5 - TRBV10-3 CAIRFKPQHF TGTGCCATCCGGTTCAAGCCCCAGCATTTT
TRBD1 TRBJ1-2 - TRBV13 CASTEVRGLGYGYTF TGTGCCAGCACAGAGGTCAGGGGGCTAGGCTATGGCTACACCTTC
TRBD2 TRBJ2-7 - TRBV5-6 CASSTTGGTPGLGFGEQYF TGTGCCAGCAGCACTACAGGTGGGACACCGGGACTAGGGTTCGGCGAGCAGTACTTC
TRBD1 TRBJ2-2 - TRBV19 CASSDRDRGTNTGELFF TGTGCCAGTAGTGACCGGGACAGGGGTACGAACACCGGGGAGCTGTTTTTT
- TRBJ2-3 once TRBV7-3 CASSLTGADTQYF TGTGCCAGCAGCTTAACCGGGGCAGATACGCAGTATTTT
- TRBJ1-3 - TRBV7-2 CAIAGEGSGNTIYF TGTGCCATCGCTGGGGAGGGCTCTGGAAACACCATATATTTT
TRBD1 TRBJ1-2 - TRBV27 CASSSSGGGYTF TGTGCCAGCAGTTCCTCAGGGGGGGGCTACACCTTC
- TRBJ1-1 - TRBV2 CASSLNSLGTEAFF TGTGCCAGCAGTTTAAACAGTTTGGGCACTGAAGCTTTCTTT
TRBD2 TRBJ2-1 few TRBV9 CASSDGWTSGGIPSRDNEQFF TGTGCCAGCAGTGATGGTTGGACTAGCGGGGGGATCCCGTCGCGGGACAATGAGCAGTTCTTC
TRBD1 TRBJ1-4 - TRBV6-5 CASSYQGVGEKLFF TGTGCCAGCAGCTACCAGGGGGTAGGGGAAAAACTGTTTTTT
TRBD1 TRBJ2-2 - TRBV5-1 CASSLRRDRGYTGELFF TGCGCCAGCAGCTTGCGCCGGGACAGAGGTTACACCGGGGAGCTGTTTTTT
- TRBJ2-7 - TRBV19 CASSLRRGRYEQYF TGTGCCAGTAGTCTTCGGCGGGGACGCTACGAGCAGTACTTC
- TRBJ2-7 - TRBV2 CASSDLGADEQYF TGTGCCAGCAGTGATCTGGGGGCGGACGAGCAGTACTTC
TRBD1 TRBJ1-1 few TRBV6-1 CASSEQGQINTEAFF TGTGCCAGCAGTGAACAGGGACAGATAAACACTGAAGCTTTCTTT
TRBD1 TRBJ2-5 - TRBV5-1 CASSSPGTAVETQYF TGCGCCAGCAGCTCCCCCGGGACAGCGGTGGAGACCCAGTACTTC
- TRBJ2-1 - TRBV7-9 CASSPGRSSYNEQFF TGTGCCAGCAGCCCTGGGAGGAGCTCCTACAATGAGCAGTTCTTC
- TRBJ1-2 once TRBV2 CASSVYGGYGYTF TGTGCCAGCAGTGTGTATGGAGGGTATGGCTACACCTTC
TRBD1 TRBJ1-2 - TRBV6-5 CASLQGAGANYGYTF TGTGCCAGCCTCCAGGGGGCAGGAGCTAACTATGGCTACACCTTC
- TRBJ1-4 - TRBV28 CASSSTGQNFNEKLFF TGTGCCAGCAGTTCGACAGGACAGAATTTTAATGAAAAACTGTTTTTT
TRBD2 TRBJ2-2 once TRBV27 CASSLSLGSGSLARANTGELFF TGTGCCAGCAGTTTATCTTTAGGGTCAGGTTCACTAGCGAGAGCGAACACCGGGGAGCTGTTTTTT
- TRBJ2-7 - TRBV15 CATSRKGGSSYEQYF TGTGCCACCAGCAGGAAGGGGGGGAGCTCCTACGAGCAGTACTTC
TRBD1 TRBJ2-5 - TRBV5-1 CASSLEGGHQETQYF TGCGCCAGCAGCTTGGAAGGGGGCCACCAAGAGACCCAGTACTTC
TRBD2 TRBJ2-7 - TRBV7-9 CASRKGTSGTYEQYF TGTGCCAGCAGGAAAGGGACTAGCGGGACCTACGAGCAGTACTTC
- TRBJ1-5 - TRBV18 CASSQGLNQPQHF TGTGCCAGCTCACAAGGACTAAATCAGCCCCAGCATTTT
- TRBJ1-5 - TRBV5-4 CASSFDYQPQHF TGTGCCAGCAGCTTCGACTACCAGCCCCAGCATTTT
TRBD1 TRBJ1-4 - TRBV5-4 CASSLDRTNEKLFF TGTGCCAGCAGTTTGGACAGGACTAATGAAAAACTGTTTTTT
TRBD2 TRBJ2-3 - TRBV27 CASSSSSGTSGADTQYF TGTGCCAGCAGTTCGTCCTCCGGGACTAGCGGGGCAGATACGCAGTATTTT
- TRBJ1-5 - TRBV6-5 CASSYGAQGQPQHF TGTGCCAGCAGTTACGGCGCGCAGGGGCAGCCCCAGCATTTT
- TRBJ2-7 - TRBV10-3 CATHPFGAATSYEQYF TGTGCCACCCACCCGTTTGGGGCGGCGACTTCCTACGAGCAGTACTTC
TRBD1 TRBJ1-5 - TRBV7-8 CASSLARGQGVNSNQPQHF TGTGCCAGCAGCTTAGCAAGGGGACAGGGGGTAAATAGCAATCAGCCCCAGCATTTT
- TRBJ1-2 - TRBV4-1 CASSQDLRQSYYGYTF TGCGCCAGCAGCCAAGACCTGAGACAAAGCTACTATGGCTACACCTTC
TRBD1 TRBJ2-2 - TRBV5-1 CASSSGQGGSGELFF TGCGCCAGCAGCTCGGGACAGGGAGGCAGCGGGGAGCTGTTTTTT
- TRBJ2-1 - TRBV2 CASSSWQNNEQFF TGTGCCAGCAGCTCTTGGCAGAACAATGAGCAGTTCTTC
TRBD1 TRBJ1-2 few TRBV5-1 CASSFDRGIYTF TGCGCCAGCAGCTTTGACAGGGGGATCTACACCTTC
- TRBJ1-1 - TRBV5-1 CASRGGGTAALMNTEAFF TGCGCCAGCAGAGGGGGGGGGACGGCTGCCTTAATGAACACTGAAGCTTTCTTT
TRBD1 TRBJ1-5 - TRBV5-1 CASSFGTGAGQPQHF TGCGCCAGCAGTTTCGGGACAGGGGCCGGTCAGCCCCAGCATTTT
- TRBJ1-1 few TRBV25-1 CASSERTEAFF TGTGCCAGCAGTGAGCGGACTGAAGCTTTCTTT
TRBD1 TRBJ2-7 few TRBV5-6 CASRKYRDRVREQYF TGTGCCAGCAGGAAATATAGGGACAGGGTGCGCGAGCAGTACTTC
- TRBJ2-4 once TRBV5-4 CASSFGSKNIQYF TGTGCCAGCAGCTTTGGCAGCAAAAACATTCAGTACTTC
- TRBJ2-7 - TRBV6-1 CASRVSKNQAYEQYF TGTGCCAGCAGGGTATCCAAAAATCAAGCGTACGAGCAGTACTTC
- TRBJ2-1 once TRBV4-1 CASSHHSSSYNEQFF TGCGCCAGCAGCCATCACTCTAGCTCCTACAATGAGCAGTTCTTC